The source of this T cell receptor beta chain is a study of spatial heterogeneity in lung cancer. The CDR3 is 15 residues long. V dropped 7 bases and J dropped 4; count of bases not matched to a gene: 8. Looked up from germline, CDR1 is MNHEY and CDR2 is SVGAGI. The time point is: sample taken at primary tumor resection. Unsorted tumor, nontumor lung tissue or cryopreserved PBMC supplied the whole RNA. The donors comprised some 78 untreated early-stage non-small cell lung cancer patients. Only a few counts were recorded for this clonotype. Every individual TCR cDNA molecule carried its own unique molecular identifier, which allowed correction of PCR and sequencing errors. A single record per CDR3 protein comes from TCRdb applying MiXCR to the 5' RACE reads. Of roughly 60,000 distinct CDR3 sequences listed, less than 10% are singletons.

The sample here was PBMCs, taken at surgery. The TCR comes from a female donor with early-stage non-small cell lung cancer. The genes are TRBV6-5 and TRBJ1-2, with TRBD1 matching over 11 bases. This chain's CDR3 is CASIRGQGVSYGYTF. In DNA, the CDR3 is TGTGCCAGCATCCGGGGACAGGGGGTTAGCTATGGCTACACCTTC.